This passage covers 15 T cell receptor beta chains from one sample sequenced in a study of regulatory T cells in long-lasting Graves disease. The time point: newly diagnosed GD, antithyroid drugs for less than 3 months. PBMC-derived RNA was used for the TCR library. According to the study, TCR beta libraries were built with iRepertoire HTBI primers and CDR3-region Arm-PCR. Each CDR3 protein is one row after TCRdb ran MiXCR on the multiplex PCR reads. This table has 400,000 to 500,000 distinct CDR3 sequences, around 15% appearing once. Separately, the same data were catalogued under a study of T cells in Graves' hyperthyroidism and ophthalmopathy.

The sequences come from peripheral blood mononuclear cells (PBMCs), collected at new diagnosis, from a patient treated with antithyroid drugs. The receptors here all came from a woman aged 45-59 years with Graves disease.

In this sample, this clonotype turned up many times. CDR3 nucleotide sequence: TGTGCCAGCAGCTTATATGGTTACTACGAGCAGTACTTC. Protein sequence: CASSLYGYYEQYF. The chain uses TRBV7-2 and TRBJ2-7; D unresolved. Trimming removed 2 bases at V and 3 bases at J, with 8 bases between. Germline loops: CDR1 SGHTA, CDR2 FQGNSA. The CDR3 is 13 residues long.

This clonotype was found many times. This chain connects TRBV3-1 to TRBJ1-1; possible D gene TRBD1, 6 bases. In germline, CDR1 is LGHDT, CDR2 YNNKEL (reference sequence). The V gene lost 1 base and the J gene lost 8 bases, with 8 bases spanning the gap. The CDR3 sequence is 12 residues long. The CDR3 DNA reads as TGTGCCAGCAGCCAAGGTGGACAGGAAGCTTTCTTT. The encoded protein is CASSQGGQEAFF.

This clonotype has only a few counts. V is TRBV30 and J is TRBJ1-5, with 8 positions matching TRBD1. Germline lookup yields CDR1 GTSNPN and CDR2 SVGIG (reference sequence). This CDR3 comprises 13 residues. V shed 1 base, J shed 6 bases, and the junction held 2 bases outside the gene matches. CDR3 sequence reads: CAWSGTGLQPQHF. The CDR3 DNA reads TGTGCCTGGAGTGGGACAGGGCTTCAGCCCCAGCATTTT.

This clonotype has a count of ten or more. The chain joins TRBV3-1 to TRBJ1-1; the D is unclear. The germline V gene has CDR1 LGHDT and CDR2 YNNKEL (reference sequence). The CDR3 length is 13 residues. The V end lost 0 bases, the J end lost 4 bases, and 6 bases lay between the germline ends. The CDR3 DNA reads as TGTGCCAGCAGCCAAGAGGCCCTCACTGAAGCTTTCTTT. Its translation is CASSQEALTEAFF. Supplemented by reference TRBV3-1 and TRBJ1-1, the full variable domain reads DTAVSQTPKYLVTQMGNDKSIKCEQNLGHDTMYWYKQDSKKFLKIMFSYNNKELIINETVPNRFSPKSPDKAHLNLHINSLELGDSAVYFCASSQEALTEAFFGQGTRLTVV.

The CDR3 DNA sequence: TGTGCCATCAGTGACCGGGGACAGAGTACGAACACTGAAGCTTTCTTT. Protein sequence: CAISDRGQSTNTEAFF. This rearrangement joins TRBV10-3 to TRBJ1-1, with 7 bases aligning to TRBD1. Looked up from germline, CDR1 is ENHRY and CDR2 is SYGVKD. The CDR3 sequence is 16 residues long. The trim removed 3 bases at V and 1 base at J, leaving 8 bases unmatched.

There are many counts of this clonotype. This chain links TRBV27 with TRBJ2-1; TRBD1 or TRBD2 may be the D gene (5 bases each). Germline V gene lookup returns CDR1 MNHEY and CDR2 SMNVEV (reference sequence). The CDR3 has 12 residues. V lost 1 base and J lost 14, with 12 bases in between. This CDR3 is CASSLLGESKFF. The CDR3, as DNA: TGTGCCAGCAGTTTATTGGGGGAGAGTAAGTTCTTC.

This clonotype was counted many times. This chain uses TRBV7-8 with TRBJ2-7, with D uncertain. The CDR3 runs 14 residues. The germline V and J ends were trimmed by 7 bases and 2 bases, with 15 bases remaining between them. Germline loops: CDR1 SGHVS, CDR2 FQNEAQ. CDR3 sequence (DNA): TGTGCCAGCACCACCTCGCGGAATCCCTACGAGCAGTACTTC. It codes for CASTTSRNPYEQYF.

This chain links TRBV7-2 with TRBJ2-5; 7 bases line up with TRBD2. V lost 1 base to trimming and J lost 9 bases; unmatched junction nucleotides: 11. CDR1 is SGHTA and CDR2 is FQGNSA in the germline V gene. This CDR3 comprises 15 residues. This CDR3 is CASSLGAGEGEAQYF. The DNA of the CDR3 is TGTGCCAGCAGCTTAGGGGCGGGAGAAGGGGAGGCCCAGTACTTC.

This clonotype was counted ten times or more. This rearrangement joins TRBV29-1 to TRBJ1-1, with D possibly TRBD1 on 5 matching bases. V was trimmed by 6 bases and J by 1 base, leaving 9 bases between them. Germline assignment: CDR1 SQVTM and CDR2 ANQGSEA. This CDR3 comprises 12 residues. The chain's CDR3 is CSVLGTNTEAFF. The CDR3 DNA reads as TGCAGCGTGTTGGGGACGAACACTGAAGCTTTCTTT. Complete variable domain (other parts from reference TRBV29-1 and TRBJ1-1): SAVISQKPSRDICQRGTSLTIQCQVDSQVTMMFWYRQQPGQSLTLIATANQGSEATYESGFVIDKFPISRPNLTFSTLTVSNMSPEDSSIYLCSVLGTNTEAFFGQGTRLTVV.

The V and J genes are TRBV7-9 and TRBJ2-2, with D tentatively TRBD2 (5 bases). The CDR3 has 16 residues. The V and J ends lost 1 base and 3 bases respectively, with 12 bases between them. Germline assignment: CDR1 SEHNR and CDR2 FQNEAQ (reference sequence). DNA of the CDR3: TGTGCCAGCAGCTTAGTCGGCCACGGGGACACCGGGGAGCTGTTTTTT. Translation: CASSLVGHGDTGELFF.

V usage is TRBV10-2 and J usage is TRBJ2-1, with TRBD2 matching 10 bases. The V and J ends lost 8 bases and 2 bases, in that order; junction bases with no gene match: 3. The CDR3 is made up of 14 amino acids. Germline CDR1 and CDR2: WSHSY and SAAADI. The chain's CDR3 is CASEREGTYNEQFF. CDR3 coding DNA: TGCGCCAGCGAGCGGGAGGGGACCTACAATGAGCAGTTCTTC.

This clonotype has ten or more counts. The rearrangement uses TRBV5-5 and TRBJ1-4; D not resolved. CDR1 SGHKS and CDR2 YYEKEE come from the germline V gene (reference sequence). V dropped 4 bases and J dropped 8 bases, with 18 bases sitting between them. The CDR3 is made up of 15 amino acids. The CDR3, as DNA: TGTGCCAGCAGCCAAGGACGGCCGATGGGGGAAAAACTGTTTTTT. This gives the protein CASSQGRPMGEKLFF.

This rearrangement joins TRBV9 to TRBJ2-3; 13 bases line up with TRBD2. After removal of 3 bases from V and 6 bases from J, the junction contained 10 bases not matched to a gene. This CDR3 contains 17 residues. Germline CDR1 reads SGDLS; CDR2 reads YYNGEE. CDR3: CASSEGTSGTRRDTQYF. The CDR3 DNA follows: TGTGCCAGCAGCGAGGGGACTAGCGGGACCAGAAGGGATACGCAGTATTTT.

This clonotype was seen repeatedly, ten times or more. The chain uses TRBV27 and TRBJ2-2; 8 bases line up with TRBD2. The junction had 16 bases not matched to a gene; V was cut back by 7 bases and J by 3 bases. Per the germline V gene, CDR1 is MNHEY and CDR2 is SMNVEV (reference sequence). This CDR3 comprises 18 residues. CDR3 coding DNA: TGTGCCAGCAACCACTTGGCCCCCGGACTAGCAGACACCGGGGAGCTGTTTTTT. Its translation is CASNHLAPGLADTGELFF.

This clonotype was counted at least ten times. This chain connects TRBV19 to TRBJ2-3, with 10 bases aligning to TRBD2. The trim removed 5 bases at V and 2 bases at J, leaving 4 bases unmatched. The CDR3 loop spans 15 amino acids. Germline CDR1 is LNHDA and CDR2 is SQIVND (reference sequence). The CDR3 region is CASSRTSGPTDTQYF. The CDR3 DNA reads TGTGCCAGTAGTCGGACTAGCGGTCCCACAGATACGCAGTATTTT.